These 8 T cell receptor beta chains were all obtained from the same sample, sequenced in a study of T cell responses to AZD1222 COVID-19 vaccine (dated by TCRdb to 2020 to 2023). In the paper's terms, the time point label means: baseline before first vaccination. The protocol used for the library was the immunoSEQ multiplex PCR assay. TCRdb holds this immuneACCESS table with in-frame rearrangements only. Some clones are missing; in checked studies, unresolved V genes explain under half, and the rest has no known cause. The table for this sample lists roughly 90,000 clones; about 86% of them were counted only once. The top ten hold 6.3% of the sample. Here the sequenced sample was peripheral blood, taken on day 0 of AZD1222 vaccination. The receptors derive from an adult in good health.

The chain employs TRBV12-3 or TRBV12-4 and TRBJ1-1; D unresolved. The CDR3 length is 12 residues. The ends were cut back, 1 base at V and 10 bases at J, with 10 bases in the middle. CDR3 DNA sequence: TGTGCCAGCAGTTTAGACGGGGTGGCAGCTTTCTTT. The encoded protein is CASSLDGVAAFF.

This clone came up a few times. This chain uses TRBV15 with TRBJ1-1; D gene ambiguous. CDR3 length equals 14 residues. V shed 4 bases and J shed 1 base, with 10 bases lying between them. The germline gives CDR1 LNHNV, CDR2 YYDKDF (reference sequence). DNA for the CDR3: TGTGCCACCAGCACCGGACGGACGAACACTGAAGCTTTCTTT. Translation: CATSTGRTNTEAFF.

The CDR3 bases are TGCAGCGTTGTCGAACAACTGAACACTGAAGCTTTCTTT. This sequence encodes CSVVEQLNTEAFF. The J gene is TRBJ1-1, the V gene TRBV29-1; D remains unclear. The CDR3 spans 13 residues. Germline values: CDR1 SQVTM, CDR2 ANQGSEA. Trimming stripped 4 bases from V and 0 bases from J, with 9 bases between.

V and J are TRBV6-6 and TRBJ2-1; no definite D call. The germline CDR1 and CDR2 sequences are MNHNY and SVGAGI (reference sequence). The CDR3 runs to 12 residues. Trimming cost V 2 bases and J 10 bases, with 9 bases left between them. CDR3 nucleotides: TGTGCCAGCAGTTACGGCGTGGAAGAGCAGTTCTTC. Its translation: CASSYGVEEQFF.

This clone was seen just once. V is TRBV11-2 and J is TRBJ1-1; TRBD1 matches at 9 bases. CDR1 is SGHAT, CDR2 FQNNGV, per germline. Germline trimming cut 4 bases from V and 1 base from J; bases unmatched to any gene: 1. The CDR3 length is 14 residues. CDR3 sequence reads: CASSWGQGNTEAFF. CDR3 DNA sequence: TGTGCCAGCAGCTGGGGACAGGGGAACACTGAAGCTTTCTTT.

The gene calls are TRBV19 and TRBJ1-2, with a weak D call TRBD1 (6 bases). The CDR3 spans 12 residues. Trimming took 4 bases from V and 6 from J, leaving 9 bases between them. Per the germline V gene, CDR1 is LNHDA and CDR2 is SQIVND (reference sequence). DNA for the CDR3: TGTGCCAGTAGTAGAGGACAGCATGGCTACACCTTC. The encoded protein is CASSRGQHGYTF.

This chain connects TRBV7-8 to TRBJ1-6; D perhaps matches TRBD1 (6 bases). The germline V and J ends were trimmed by 5 bases and 0 bases, with 17 bases remaining between them. CDR3 size: 18 residues. Per the germline V gene, CDR1 is SGHVS and CDR2 is FQNEAQ. In DNA form, the CDR3 reads TGTGCCAGCAGCACTACCGTACAGGGAAGCTCCTATAATTCACCCCTCCACTTT. Residues: CASSTTVQGSSYNSPLHF.

The chain uses TRBV9 and TRBJ2-1; the match to TRBD2 covers 10 bases. The CDR3 contains 15 residues. Germline-derived CDR1 and CDR2 are SGDLS and YYNGEE. The junction had 5 bases not matched to a gene; V was cut back by 0 bases and J by 8 bases. The CDR3 region is CASSVAASGSDEQFF. For the CDR3, the DNA is TGTGCCAGCAGCGTAGCGGCTAGCGGGAGCGATGAGCAGTTCTTC.